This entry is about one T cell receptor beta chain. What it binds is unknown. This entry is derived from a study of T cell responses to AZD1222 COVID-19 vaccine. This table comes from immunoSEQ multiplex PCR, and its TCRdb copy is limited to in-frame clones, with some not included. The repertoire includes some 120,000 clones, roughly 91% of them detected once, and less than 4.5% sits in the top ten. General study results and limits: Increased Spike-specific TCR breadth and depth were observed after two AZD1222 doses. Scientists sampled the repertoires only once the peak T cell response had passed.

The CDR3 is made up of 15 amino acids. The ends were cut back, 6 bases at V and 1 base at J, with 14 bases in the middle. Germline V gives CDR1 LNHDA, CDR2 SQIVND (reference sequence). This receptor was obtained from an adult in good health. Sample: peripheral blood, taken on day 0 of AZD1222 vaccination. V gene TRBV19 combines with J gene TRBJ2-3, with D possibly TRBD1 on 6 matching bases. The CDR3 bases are TGTGCCAGTAGCCTCAGGGGATCCCGCACAGATACGCAGTATTTT. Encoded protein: CASSLRGSRTDTQYF.